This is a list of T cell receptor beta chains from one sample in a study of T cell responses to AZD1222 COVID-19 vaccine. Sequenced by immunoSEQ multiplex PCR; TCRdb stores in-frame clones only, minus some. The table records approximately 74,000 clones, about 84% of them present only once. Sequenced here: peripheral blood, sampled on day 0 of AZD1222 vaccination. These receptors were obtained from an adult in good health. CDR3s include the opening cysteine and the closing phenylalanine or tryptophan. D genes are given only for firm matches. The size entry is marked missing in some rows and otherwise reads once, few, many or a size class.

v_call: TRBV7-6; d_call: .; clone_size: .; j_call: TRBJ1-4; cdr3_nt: TGTGCCAGCAGCTTAGGGGATGCAACTAATGAAAAACTGTTTTTT; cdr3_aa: CASSLGDATNEKLFF
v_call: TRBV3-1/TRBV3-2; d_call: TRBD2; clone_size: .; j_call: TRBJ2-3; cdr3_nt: TGTGCCAGCAGCCGCCGGACTAGCACGGCCGATACGCAGTATTTT; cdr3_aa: CASSRRTSTADTQYF
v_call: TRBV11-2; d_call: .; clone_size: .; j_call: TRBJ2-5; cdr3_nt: TGTGCCAGCAGCTTAGGGGAGACCCAGTACTTC; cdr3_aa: CASSLGETQYF
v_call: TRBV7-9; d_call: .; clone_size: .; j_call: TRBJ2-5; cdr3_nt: TGTGCCAGCAGAGCTTCGGCAAACAGGGAGACCCAGTACTTC; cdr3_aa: CASRASANRETQYF
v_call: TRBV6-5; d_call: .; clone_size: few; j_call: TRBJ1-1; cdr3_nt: TGTGCCAGCAGTTACGGGCGACTGGGAAACACTGAAGCTTTCTTT; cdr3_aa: CASSYGRLGNTEAFF
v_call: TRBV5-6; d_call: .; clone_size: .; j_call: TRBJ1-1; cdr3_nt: TGTGCCAGCAGTCTCTCGGACACTGAAGCTTTCTTT; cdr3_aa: CASSLSDTEAFF
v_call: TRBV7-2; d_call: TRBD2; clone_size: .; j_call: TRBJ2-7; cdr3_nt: TGTGCCAGCAGCTTATTGGGGCTAGCGGGGGGAGAGCAGTACTTC; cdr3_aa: CASSLLGLAGGEQYF
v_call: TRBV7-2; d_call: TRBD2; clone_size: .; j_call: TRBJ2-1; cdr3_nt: TGTGCCAGCGGGCGGGGGGCCCTCTCCTACAATGAGCAGTTCTTC; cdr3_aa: CASGRGALSYNEQFF
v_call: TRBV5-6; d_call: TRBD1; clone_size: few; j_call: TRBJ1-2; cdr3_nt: TGTGCCAGCAGCTACCACCGGGACAGGGGGTATGGCTACACCTTC; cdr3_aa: CASSYHRDRGYGYTF
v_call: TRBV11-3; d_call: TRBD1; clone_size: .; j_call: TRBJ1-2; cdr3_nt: TGTGCCAGCAGCTACCGGGACAGCCTACGCTATGGCTACACCTTC; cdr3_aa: CASSYRDSLRYGYTF
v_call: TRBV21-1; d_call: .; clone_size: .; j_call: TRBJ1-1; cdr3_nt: TGTGCCAGCACAACTAGACAGGGGAAGAACACTGAAGCTTTCTTT; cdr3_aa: CASTTRQGKNTEAFF
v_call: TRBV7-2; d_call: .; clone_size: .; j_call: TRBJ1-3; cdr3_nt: TGTGCCAGCAGCCTCCTGGGGCCCTCTGGAAACACCATATATTTT; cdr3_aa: CASSLLGPSGNTIYF
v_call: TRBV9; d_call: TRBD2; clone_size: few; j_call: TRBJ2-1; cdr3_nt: TGTGCCAGCAGCGTAGGCCCCTTAGCGGGGTCTGAGCAGTTCTTC; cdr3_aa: CASSVGPLAGSEQFF
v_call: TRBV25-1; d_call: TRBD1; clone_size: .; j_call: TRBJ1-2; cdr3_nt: TGTGCCAGCAGGGGACAGAACTATGGCTACACCTTC; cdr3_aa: CASRGQNYGYTF
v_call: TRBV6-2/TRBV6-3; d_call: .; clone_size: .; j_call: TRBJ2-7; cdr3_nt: TGTGCCAGCAGTTCTAGGGCACTCTCCTACGAGCAGTACTTC; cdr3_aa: CASSSRALSYEQYF
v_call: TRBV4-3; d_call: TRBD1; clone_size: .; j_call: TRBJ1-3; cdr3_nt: TGCGCCAGCAGCCAAGATCGACCGACAGGGGGTGGAAACACCATATATTTT; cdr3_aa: CASSQDRPTGGGNTIYF
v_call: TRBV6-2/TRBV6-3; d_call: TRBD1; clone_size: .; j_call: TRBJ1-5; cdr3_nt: TGTGCCAGCAACCCGGACAGGGAAGCCGATCAGCCCCAGCATTTT; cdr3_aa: CASNPDREADQPQHF
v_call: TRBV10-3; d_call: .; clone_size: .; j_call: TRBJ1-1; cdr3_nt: TGTGCCATCAGTGAGTCAGGGATCGCTGAAGCTTTCTTT; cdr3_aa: CAISESGIAEAFF
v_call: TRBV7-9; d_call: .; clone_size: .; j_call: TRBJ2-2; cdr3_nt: TGTGCCAGCAGCTTTGTTGCATCCGGGATCCCTAAACCCGGGGAGCTGTTTTTT; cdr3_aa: CASSFVASGIPKPGELFF
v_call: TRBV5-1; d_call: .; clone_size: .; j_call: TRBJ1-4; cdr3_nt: TGCGCCAGCAGCGCGGACAGTGTTGAAAAACTGTTTTTT; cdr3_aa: CASSADSVEKLFF
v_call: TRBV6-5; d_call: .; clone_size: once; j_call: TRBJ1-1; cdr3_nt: TGTGCCAGCACCCGAGGCTCTGAAGCTTTCTTT; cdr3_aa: CASTRGSEAFF
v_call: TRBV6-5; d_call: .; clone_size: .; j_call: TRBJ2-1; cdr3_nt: TGTGCCAGCAGCGACAGGTCAGCGGGGTACAATGAGCAGTTCTTC; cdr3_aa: CASSDRSAGYNEQFF
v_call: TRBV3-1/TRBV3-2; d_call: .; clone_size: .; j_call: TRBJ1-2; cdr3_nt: TGTGCCAGCAGCCATCTAACAACCAGGGACTATGGCTACACCTTC; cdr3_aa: CASSHLTTRDYGYTF
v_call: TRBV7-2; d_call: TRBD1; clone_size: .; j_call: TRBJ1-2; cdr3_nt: TGTGCCAGCAGCTTAGAGGGAACCGGGACAGGGGGTGGCTACACCTTC; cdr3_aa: CASSLEGTGTGGGYTF
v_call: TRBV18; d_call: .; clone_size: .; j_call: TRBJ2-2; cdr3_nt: TGTGCCAGCTCATCAGGACAGCGGAGCACCGGGGAGCTGTTTTTT; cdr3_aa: CASSSGQRSTGELFF
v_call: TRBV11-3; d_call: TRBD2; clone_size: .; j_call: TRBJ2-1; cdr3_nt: TGTGCCAGCAGAAACCCCACCAAGACTAGCGGGGGGACCTCCTACAATGAGCAGTTCTTC; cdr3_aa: CASRNPTKTSGGTSYNEQFF
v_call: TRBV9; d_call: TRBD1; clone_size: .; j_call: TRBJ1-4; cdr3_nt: TGTGCCAGCAGCGGCCCCAGACAGGGAACTAATGAAAAACTGTTTTTT; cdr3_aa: CASSGPRQGTNEKLFF
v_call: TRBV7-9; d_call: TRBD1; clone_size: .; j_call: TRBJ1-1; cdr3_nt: TGTGCCAGCAGCTTTGACGAGACAGGGGAGTGGAACACTGAAGCTTTCTTT; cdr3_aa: CASSFDETGEWNTEAFF
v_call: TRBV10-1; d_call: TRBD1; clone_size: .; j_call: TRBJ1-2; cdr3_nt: TGCGCCAGCAGGGAAAAGACAGGGAAGAGAACTAACCATGGCTACACCTTC; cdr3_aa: CASREKTGKRTNHGYTF
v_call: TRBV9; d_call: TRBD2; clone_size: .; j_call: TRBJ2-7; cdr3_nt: TGTGCCAGCAGCTATAGCGGGTCAACCTACGAGCAGTACTTC; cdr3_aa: CASSYSGSTYEQYF
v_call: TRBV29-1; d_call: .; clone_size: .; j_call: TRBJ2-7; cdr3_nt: TGCAGCCTTCTACACATGGGCTACAAGAGCTCCTACGAGCAGTACTTC; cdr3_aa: CSLLHMGYKSSYEQYF
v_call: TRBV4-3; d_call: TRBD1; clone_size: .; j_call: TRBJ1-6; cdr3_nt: TGCGCCAGCAGCCACCAGACAGGGCCGAATTCACCCCTCCACTTT; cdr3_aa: CASSHQTGPNSPLHF
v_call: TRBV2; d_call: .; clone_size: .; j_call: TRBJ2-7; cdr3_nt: TGTGCCAGCAGGGTCGGGGGTGGCTCCTACGAGCAGTACTTC; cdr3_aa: CASRVGGGSYEQYF
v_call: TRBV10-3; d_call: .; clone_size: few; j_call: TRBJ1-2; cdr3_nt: TGTGCCATCAGTGACCCCGGCCGGATTTATGGCTACACCTTC; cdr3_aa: CAISDPGRIYGYTF
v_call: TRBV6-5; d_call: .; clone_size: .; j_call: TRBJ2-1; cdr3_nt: TGTGCCAGCAGTTACTCTGACAGGAGGGTCCACAATGAGCAGTTCTTC; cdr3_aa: CASSYSDRRVHNEQFF
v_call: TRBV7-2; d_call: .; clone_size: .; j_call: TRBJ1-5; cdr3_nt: TGTGCCAGCAGCTTTGGATCAACCTATCAGCCCCAGCATTTT; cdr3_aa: CASSFGSTYQPQHF
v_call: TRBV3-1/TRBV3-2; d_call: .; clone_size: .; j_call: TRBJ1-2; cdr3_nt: TGTGCCAGCAGCCAAGATCAGGTGGAGACAGCCCTTAACTATGGCTACACCTTC; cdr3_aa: CASSQDQVETALNYGYTF
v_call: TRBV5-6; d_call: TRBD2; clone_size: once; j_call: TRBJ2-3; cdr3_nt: TGTGCCAGCAGCTTGGCTCTAGCGGGAGTCATAGATACGCAGTATTTT; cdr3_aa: CASSLALAGVIDTQYF
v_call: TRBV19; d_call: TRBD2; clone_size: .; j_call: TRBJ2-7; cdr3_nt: TGTGCCAGTAGTACGACTAGCGGGAGAGTGGGGCAGTACTTC; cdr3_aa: CASSTTSGRVGQYF
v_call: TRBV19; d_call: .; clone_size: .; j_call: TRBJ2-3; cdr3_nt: TGTGCCAGTAGCCGGGAAGGTGGGGGCACAGATACGCAGTATTTT; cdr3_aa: CASSREGGGTDTQYF
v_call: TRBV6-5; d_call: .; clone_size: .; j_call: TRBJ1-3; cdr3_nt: TGTGCCAGTCGGGGAGGGGTTGAAAGAAACACCATATATTTT; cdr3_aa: CASRGGVERNTIYF
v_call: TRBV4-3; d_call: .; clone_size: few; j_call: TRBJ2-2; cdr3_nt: TGCGCCAGCAGCCGGAGGGCCGCGGACGACACCGGGGAGCTGTTTTTT; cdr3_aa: CASSRRAADDTGELFF
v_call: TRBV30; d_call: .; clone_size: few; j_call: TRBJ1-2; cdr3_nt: TGTGCCTGGACCGGGGTTCGGTTCGGCTATGGCTACACCTTC; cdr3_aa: CAWTGVRFGYGYTF
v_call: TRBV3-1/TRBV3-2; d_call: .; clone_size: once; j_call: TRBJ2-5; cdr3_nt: TGTGCCAGCAGCCAAGGGACGCAAGGGAGAGAGACCCAGTACTTC; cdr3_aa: CASSQGTQGRETQYF